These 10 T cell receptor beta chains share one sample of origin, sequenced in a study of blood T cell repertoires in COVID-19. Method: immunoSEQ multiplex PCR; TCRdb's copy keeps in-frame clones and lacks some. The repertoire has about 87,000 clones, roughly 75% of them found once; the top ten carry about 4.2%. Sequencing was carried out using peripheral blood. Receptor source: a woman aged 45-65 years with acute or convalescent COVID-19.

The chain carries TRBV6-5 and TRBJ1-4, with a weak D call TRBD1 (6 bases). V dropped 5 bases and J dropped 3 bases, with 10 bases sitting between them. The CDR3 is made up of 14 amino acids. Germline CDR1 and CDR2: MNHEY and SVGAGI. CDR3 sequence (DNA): TGTGCCAGCAGTAACAGGGTTCCTAATGAAAAACTGTTTTTT. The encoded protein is CASSNRVPNEKLFF.

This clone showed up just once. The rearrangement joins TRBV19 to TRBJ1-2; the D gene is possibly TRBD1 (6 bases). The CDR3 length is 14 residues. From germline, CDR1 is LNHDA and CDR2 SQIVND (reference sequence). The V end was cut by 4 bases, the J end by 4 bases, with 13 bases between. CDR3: CASSNPDSVYGYTF. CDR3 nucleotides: TGTGCCAGTAGTAACCCGGACAGCGTCTATGGCTACACCTTC.

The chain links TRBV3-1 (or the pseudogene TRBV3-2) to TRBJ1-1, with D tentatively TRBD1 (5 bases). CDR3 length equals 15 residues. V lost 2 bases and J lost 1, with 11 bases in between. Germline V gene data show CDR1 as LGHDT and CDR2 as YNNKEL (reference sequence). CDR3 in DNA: TGTGCCAGCAGCCAAAGGGGTCAAAGGAACACTGAAGCTTTCTTT. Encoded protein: CASSQRGQRNTEAFF.

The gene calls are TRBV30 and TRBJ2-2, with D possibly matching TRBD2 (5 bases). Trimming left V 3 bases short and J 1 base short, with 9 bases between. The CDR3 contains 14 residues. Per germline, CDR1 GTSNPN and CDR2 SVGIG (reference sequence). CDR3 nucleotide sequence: TGTGCCTGGAGGGCGGGCTTGAACACCGGGGAGCTGTTTTTT. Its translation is CAWRAGLNTGELFF.

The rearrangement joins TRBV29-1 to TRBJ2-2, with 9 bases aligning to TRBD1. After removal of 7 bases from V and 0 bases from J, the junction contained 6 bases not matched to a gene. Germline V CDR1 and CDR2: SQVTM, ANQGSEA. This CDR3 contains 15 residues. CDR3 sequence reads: CSAGQGGSNTGELFF. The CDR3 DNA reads TGCAGCGCGGGACAGGGAGGGTCGAACACCGGGGAGCTGTTTTTT.

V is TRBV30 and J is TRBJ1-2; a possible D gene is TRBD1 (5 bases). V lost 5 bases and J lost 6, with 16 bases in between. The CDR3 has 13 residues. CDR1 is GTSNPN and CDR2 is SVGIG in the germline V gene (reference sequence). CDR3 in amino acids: CAWGAGEVHGYTF. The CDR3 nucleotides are TGTGCCTGGGGGGCGGGTGAGGTGCATGGCTACACCTTC.

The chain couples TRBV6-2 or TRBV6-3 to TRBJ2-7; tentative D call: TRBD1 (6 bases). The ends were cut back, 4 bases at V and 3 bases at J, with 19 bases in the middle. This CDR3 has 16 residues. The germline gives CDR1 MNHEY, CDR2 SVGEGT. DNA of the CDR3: TGTGCCAGCAGTTCGCCCCAAGACAGGTTACTCTACGAGCAGTACTTC. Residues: CASSSPQDRLLYEQYF.

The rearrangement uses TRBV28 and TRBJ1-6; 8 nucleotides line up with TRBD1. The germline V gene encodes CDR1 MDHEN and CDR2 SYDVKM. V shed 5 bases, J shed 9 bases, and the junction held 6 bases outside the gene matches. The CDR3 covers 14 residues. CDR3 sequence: CASSPSDRVSPLHF. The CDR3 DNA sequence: TGTGCCAGCAGTCCATCGGACAGGGTTTCACCCCTCCACTTT.

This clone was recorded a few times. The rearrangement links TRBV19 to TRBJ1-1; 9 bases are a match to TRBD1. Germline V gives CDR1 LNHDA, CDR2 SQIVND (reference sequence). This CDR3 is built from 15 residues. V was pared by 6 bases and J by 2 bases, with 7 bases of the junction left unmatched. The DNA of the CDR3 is TGTGCCAGTAGCTCGGACAGGGGTGGAAACACTGAAGCTTTCTTT. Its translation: CASSSDRGGNTEAFF.

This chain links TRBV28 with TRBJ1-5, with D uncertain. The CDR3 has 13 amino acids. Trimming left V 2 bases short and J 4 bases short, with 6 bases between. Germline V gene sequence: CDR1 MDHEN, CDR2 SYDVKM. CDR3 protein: CASSLVQNQPQHF. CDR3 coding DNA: TGTGCCAGCAGTTTAGTCCAAAATCAGCCCCAGCATTTT.